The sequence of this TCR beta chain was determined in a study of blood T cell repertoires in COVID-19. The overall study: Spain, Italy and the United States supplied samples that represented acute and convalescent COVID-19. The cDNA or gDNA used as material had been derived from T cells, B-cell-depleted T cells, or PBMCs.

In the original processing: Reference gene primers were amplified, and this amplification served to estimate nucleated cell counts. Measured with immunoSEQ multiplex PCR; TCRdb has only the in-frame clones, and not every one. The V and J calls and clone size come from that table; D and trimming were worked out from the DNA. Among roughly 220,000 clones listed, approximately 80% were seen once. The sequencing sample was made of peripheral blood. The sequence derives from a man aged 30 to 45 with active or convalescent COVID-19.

As DNA, the CDR3 is TGTGCCAGCAGTGAGACAGGGCAAGAGACCCAGTACTTC. Translating gives CASSETGQETQYF. This chain uses TRBV25-1 with TRBJ2-5; TRBD1 aligns across 7 bases. The trim removed 3 bases at V and 2 bases at J, leaving 0 bases unmatched. Per germline, CDR1 MGHDK and CDR2 SYGVNS. The CDR3 runs to 13 residues.